A single sample gave rise to the 25 T cell receptor beta chains below, sequenced in a study of shared clonotypes between healthy human individuals. The protocol was immunoSEQ multiplex PCR, while the TCRdb copy is restricted to in-frame clones and leaves out a portion. The repertoire holds fewer than 500,000 clones, with over 60% as singletons. Sequenced input: PBMCs. These receptors all come from a woman in her 40s in good health. Some clones in this sample may be carry-over from other donors' samples.

The rearrangement joins TRBV5-4 to TRBJ1-3; D unresolved. This CDR3 contains 17 residues. V was pared by 4 bases and J by 1 base, with 18 bases between. Germline loops: CDR1 SGHNT, CDR2 YYREEE (reference sequence). CDR3 DNA: TGTGCCAGCAGCCCCCTCCCTGGTGGAGGGTCTGGAAACACCATATATTTT. It translates to CASSPLPGGGSGNTIYF.

A single count supports this clone. The V gene is TRBV11-2, the J gene TRBJ2-5; D gene unclear. In germline, CDR1 is SGHAT, CDR2 FQNNGV. The length of the CDR3 is 13 residues. Trimming stripped 5 bases from V and 3 bases from J, with 10 bases between. CDR3 sequence: CASSPNTEETQYF. CDR3 in DNA: TGTGCCAGCAGCCCTAACACCGAAGAGACCCAGTACTTC.

The chain uses TRBV6-6 and TRBJ1-5; D may be TRBD1 (5 bases). Germline V lookup: CDR1 MNHNY, CDR2 SVGAGI (reference sequence). V lost 2 bases to trimming and J lost 7 bases, with 12 bases between them. This CDR3 is 14 amino acids long. CDR3 in amino acids: CASSYVGVSQPQHF. As DNA, the CDR3 is TGTGCCAGCAGTTACGTGGGGGTTAGCCAGCCCCAGCATTTT.

The chain recombines TRBV6-1 with TRBJ2-4, with 9 nucleotides matching TRBD1. The germline CDR1 and CDR2 sequences are MNHNS and SASEGT. The CDR3 contains 13 residues. Trimming took 10 bases from V and 5 from J; bases not matched to a gene: 6. The CDR3 protein is CANGDRAENIQYF. In DNA form, the CDR3 reads TGTGCCAACGGGGACAGGGCTGAAAACATTCAGTACTTC.

V gene TRBV10-3 combines with J gene TRBJ1-2; tentatively, D is TRBD1 (5 bases). Trimming stripped 5 bases from V and 2 bases from J, with 9 bases between. Germline CDR1 and CDR2: ENHRY and SYGVKD. The length of the CDR3 is 13 residues. The CDR3 DNA follows: TGTGCCATCAGTCCAGGGATGAACTATGGCTACACCTTC. As protein: CAISPGMNYGYTF.

The chain uses TRBV28 and TRBJ1-2; a weak D match, TRBD1 (6 bases). Germline CDR1 MDHEN, CDR2 SYDVKM. The V and J ends lost 9 bases and 0 bases respectively, with 11 bases between them. The CDR3 has 13 residues. The CDR3 is CASRTDANYGYTF. CDR3 coding DNA: TGTGCCAGTCGGACAGACGCTAACTATGGCTACACCTTC.

The chain couples TRBV28 to TRBJ2-7; 8 bases align to TRBD2. In germline, CDR1 is MDHEN, CDR2 SYDVKM. This CDR3 has 15 amino acids. J gave up 2 bases and V 8 bases, and 11 bases lay outside the gene matches. CDR3 DNA: TGTGCCAGCCGGGGGCGCGGGAGGCCTACCTACGAGCAGTACTTC. Translation: CASRGRGRPTYEQYF.

This chain connects TRBV7-8 to TRBJ2-5, with 8 bases that match TRBD2. The V and J ends lost 3 bases and 2 bases, in that order; junction bases with no gene match: 5. Germline V gene lookup returns CDR1 SGHVS and CDR2 FQNEAQ. The CDR3 spans 15 residues. The CDR3 sequence is CASSFSGRAQETQYF. Here the CDR3 DNA reads TGTGCCAGCAGCTTCTCCGGGAGGGCACAAGAGACCCAGTACTTC.

The V gene is TRBV7-2, the J gene TRBJ2-7, with D possibly being TRBD2 (5 bases). V was clipped by 6 bases and J by 0 bases, with 15 bases between them. The germline gives CDR1 SGHTA, CDR2 FQGNSA. This CDR3 has 15 residues. CDR3 bases: TGTGCCAGCAGTTCCACTAGAAGCGGCTCCTACGAGCAGTACTTC. Protein: CASSSTRSGSYEQYF.

CDR3 nucleotide sequence: TGTGCCAGCAGTCACAGGGTTAACTATGGCTACACCTTC. Protein sequence: CASSHRVNYGYTF. V usage is TRBV7-2 and J usage is TRBJ1-2, with D tentatively TRBD1 (6 bases). The CDR3 length is 13 residues. The V and J ends lost 6 bases and 1 base respectively, with 9 bases between them. The germline gives CDR1 SGHTA, CDR2 FQGNSA.

In this sample, this clone turned up many times. J is TRBJ2-7 and V is TRBV4-2, with 12 bases identical to TRBD2. The J segment lost 3 bases and the V segment lost 0 bases, leaving 3 bases of the junction unmatched. From germline, CDR1 is LGHNA and CDR2 YNFKEQ. The CDR3 runs to 16 residues. The CDR3 DNA reads as TGTGCCAGCAGCCAAGATCCGACTAGCGGGAGCTACGAGCAGTACTTC. Residues: CASSQDPTSGSYEQYF.

V is TRBV7-6 and J is TRBJ2-2; D is possibly TRBD2 (6 bases). The CDR3 runs to 15 residues. Germline assignment: CDR1 SGHVS and CDR2 FNYEAQ. Trimming shortened V by 7 bases and J by 5 bases, and 17 bases separated the two germline ends. The CDR3 sequence is CASNPVGAGTGELFF. The CDR3 nucleotides read TGTGCCAGCAATCCGGTCGGAGCGGGTACCGGGGAGCTGTTTTTT.

This clone was picked up one time. The chain links TRBV20-1 to TRBJ2-3; D uncertain. Germline assignment: CDR1 DFQATT and CDR2 SNEGSKA (reference sequence). The CDR3 is 11 residues long. V gave up 3 bases and J gave up 6 bases, with 7 bases separating them. The CDR3 coding sequence is TGCAGTGCTAGTGGCGTTGATACGCAGTATTTT. Protein sequence: CSASGVDTQYF.

V usage is TRBV27 and J usage is TRBJ2-5; TRBD2 matches at 14 bases. Germline V CDR1 and CDR2: MNHEY, SMNVEV (reference sequence). J lost 2 bases, V lost 8 bases, and 7 bases had no gene match. This CDR3 is 16 amino acids long. In nucleotides, the CDR3 is TGTGCCAGCTCCGGACTAGCGGGAGGAATACAAGAGACCCAGTACTTC. Residues: CASSGLAGGIQETQYF.

CDR3 loop: CASSQGQGLGTEAFF. The CDR3, as DNA: TGCGCCAGCAGCCAAGGACAGGGCCTGGGCACTGAAGCTTTCTTT. This chain connects TRBV5-1 to TRBJ1-1, with TRBD1 identical over 8 bases. The germline CDR1 and CDR2 sequences are SGHRS and YFSETQ. The CDR3 is made up of 15 amino acids. V lost 4 bases, J lost 4 bases, and 9 bases stayed unmatched.

J is TRBJ2-2 and V is TRBV19, with TRBD1 matching 10 bases. Germline V gene sequence: CDR1 LNHDA, CDR2 SQIVND (reference sequence). Trimming cost V 3 bases and J 6 bases; bases outside gene matches: 10. The CDR3 is made up of 17 amino acids. CDR3 amino acids: CASSIWLGTGDPGELFF. CDR3 DNA: TGTGCCAGTAGTATTTGGTTGGGGACAGGGGACCCCGGGGAGCTGTTTTTT. The full variable domain, its missing parts supplied by reference TRBV19 and TRBJ2-2, is DGGITQSPKYLFRKEGQNVTLSCEQNLNHDAMYWYRQDPGQGLRLIYYSQIVNDFQKGDIAEGYSVSREKKESFPLTVTSAQKNPTAFYLCASSIWLGTGDPGELFFGEGSRLTVL.

This clone was counted once. The genes are TRBV9 and TRBJ1-2; D ambiguous. The V and J ends lost 0 bases and 7 bases respectively, with 10 bases between them. Germline CDR1 SGDLS, CDR2 YYNGEE. The CDR3 is 13 residues long. The CDR3 nucleotides are TGTGCCAGCAGCGTAGAAGGGAACCGTGGCTACACCTTC. It translates to CASSVEGNRGYTF.

This chain uses TRBV6-6 with TRBJ2-5; 8 positions match TRBD2. The CDR3 length is 15 residues. Germline V gene sequence: CDR1 MNHNY, CDR2 SVGAGI (reference sequence). Trimming at V came to 2 bases and at J to 5 bases, leaving 7 bases not matched to a gene. CDR3 sequence (DNA): TGTGCCAGCAGTTACGAGGGCGGCGGGGGGGAGACCCAGTACTTC. As protein: CASSYEGGGGETQYF.

This chain joins TRBV14 and TRBJ2-2, with D perhaps matching TRBD1 or TRBD2 (5 bases each). The germline V and J ends were trimmed by 4 bases and 4 bases, with 16 bases remaining between them. The CDR3 consists of 16 residues. The germline V gene encodes CDR1 SGHDN and CDR2 FVKESK. CDR3 sequence: CASSLGTFVGTGELFF. CDR3 sequence (DNA): TGTGCCAGCAGCCTAGGGACCTTTGTGGGCACCGGGGAGCTGTTTTTT.

V usage is TRBV5-4 and J usage is TRBJ2-1; 8 nucleotides align to TRBD2. After removal of 0 bases from V and 7 bases from J, the junction contained 3 bases not matched to a gene. Germline lookup yields CDR1 SGHNT and CDR2 YYREEE (reference sequence). The CDR3 runs to 14 residues. The CDR3 DNA sequence: TGTGCCAGCAGCTTGGAACTAGCGGCTAATGAGCAGTTCTTC. Its translation: CASSLELAANEQFF.

The V and J genes are TRBV6-6 and TRBJ2-2; D gene unclear. Germline loops: CDR1 MNHNY, CDR2 SVGAGI (reference sequence). V lost 2 bases and J lost 4, with 5 bases in between. CDR3 length equals 13 residues. The DNA of the CDR3 is TGTGCCAGCAGTTACCCCAGCACCGGGGAGCTGTTTTTT. This translates into CASSYPSTGELFF.

The rearrangement joins TRBV18 to TRBJ2-1; D may be TRBD2 (5 bases). The ends were cut back, 0 bases at V and 7 bases at J, with 19 bases in the middle. From germline, CDR1 is KGHSH and CDR2 LQKENI. The CDR3 has 17 amino acids. CDR3 sequence: CASSPPGRYRTGNEQFF. The CDR3 nucleotides read TGTGCCAGCTCACCACCGGGCCGCTATAGAACGGGGAATGAGCAGTTCTTC.

Only a few counts were recorded for this clone. DNA of the CDR3: TGTGCCAGCAGTCCCGGACTAGCGGGAGCCACCGGGGAGCTGTTTTTT. Residues: CASSPGLAGATGELFF. The chain uses TRBV6-6 and TRBJ2-2; 13 bases are a match to TRBD2. This CDR3 spans 16 amino acids. CDR1 is MNHNY, CDR2 SVGAGI, per germline (reference sequence). The J segment lost 4 bases and the V segment lost 5 bases, leaving 4 bases of the junction unmatched.

The V call is TRBV23-1, the J call TRBJ1-5; 7 bases match TRBD1. TRBV23-1 belongs to the ORF category, with a function that is uncertain. The trim removed 3 bases at V and 4 bases at J, leaving 12 bases unmatched. This CDR3 is built from 17 residues. DNA for the CDR3: TGCGCCAGCAGTCATCGAACAGTGGGACAGACAAATCAGCCCCAGCATTTT. This translates into CASSHRTVGQTNQPQHF.

In the case of this clone: This may be a read error, as it is one base from a much larger clone. The gene calls are TRBV27 and TRBJ2-7, with no clear D. Trimming stripped 3 bases from V and 0 bases from J, with 0 bases between. This CDR3 is built from 11 residues. The V gene's germline CDR1 is MNHEY and CDR2 SMNVEV (reference sequence). The CDR3, as DNA: TGTGCCAGCAGTTTCTCCTACGAGCAGTACTTC. Amino acid sequence: CASSFSYEQYF.